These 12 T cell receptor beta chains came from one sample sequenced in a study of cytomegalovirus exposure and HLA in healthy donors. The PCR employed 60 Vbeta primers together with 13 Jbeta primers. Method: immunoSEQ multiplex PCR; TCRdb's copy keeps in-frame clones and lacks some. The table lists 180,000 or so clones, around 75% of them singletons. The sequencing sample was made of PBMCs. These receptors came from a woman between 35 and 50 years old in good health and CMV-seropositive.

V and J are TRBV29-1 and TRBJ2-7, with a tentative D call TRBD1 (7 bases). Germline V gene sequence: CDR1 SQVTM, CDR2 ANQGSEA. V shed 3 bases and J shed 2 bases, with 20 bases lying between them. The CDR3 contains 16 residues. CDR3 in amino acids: CSVDLSGGQQTYEQYF. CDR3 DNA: TGCAGCGTTGATTTGTCCGGGGGACAGCAGACCTACGAGCAGTACTTC.

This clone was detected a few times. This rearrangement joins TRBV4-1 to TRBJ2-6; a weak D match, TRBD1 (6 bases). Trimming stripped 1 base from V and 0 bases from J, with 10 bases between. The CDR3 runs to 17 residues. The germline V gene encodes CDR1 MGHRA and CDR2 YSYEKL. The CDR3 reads CASSQGQVSSGANVLTF. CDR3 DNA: TGCGCCAGCAGCCAAGGACAGGTTAGCTCTGGGGCCAACGTCCTGACTTTC.

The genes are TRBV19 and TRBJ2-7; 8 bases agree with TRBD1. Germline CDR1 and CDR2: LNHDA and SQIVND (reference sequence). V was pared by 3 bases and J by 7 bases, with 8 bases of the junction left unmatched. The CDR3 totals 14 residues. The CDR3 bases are TGTGCCAGTAGTATCACAGGGGGAAAAGGGGAGCAGTACTTC. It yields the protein CASSITGGKGEQYF. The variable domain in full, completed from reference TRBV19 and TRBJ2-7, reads DGGITQSPKYLFRKEGQNVTLSCEQNLNHDAMYWYRQDPGQGLRLIYYSQIVNDFQKGDIAEGYSVSREKKESFPLTVTSAQKNPTAFYLCASSITGGKGEQYFGPGTRLTVT.

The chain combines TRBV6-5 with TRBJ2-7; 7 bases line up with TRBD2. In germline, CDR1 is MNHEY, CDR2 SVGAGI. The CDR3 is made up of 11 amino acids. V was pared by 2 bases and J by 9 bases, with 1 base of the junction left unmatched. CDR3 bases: TGTGCCAGCAGTTACGGCGGGAGGCAGTACTTC. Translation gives CASSYGGRQYF.

CDR3 sequence (DNA): TGTGCCAGCAGCTTACAGGGCAGGAGCTCCTACAATGAGCAGTTCTTC. The encoded protein is CASSLQGRSSYNEQFF. V and J are TRBV7-3 and TRBJ2-1; D may be TRBD1 (5 bases). V lost 2 bases to trimming and J lost 0 bases, with 11 bases between them. The germline V gene encodes CDR1 SGHTA and CDR2 FQGTGA. The CDR3 covers 16 residues.

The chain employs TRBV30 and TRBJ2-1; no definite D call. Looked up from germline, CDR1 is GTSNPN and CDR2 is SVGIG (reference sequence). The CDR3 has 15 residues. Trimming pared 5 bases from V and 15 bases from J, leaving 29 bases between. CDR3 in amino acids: CAWEAGYSPTMSPFF. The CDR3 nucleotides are TGTGCCTGGGAGGCCGGGTATTCCCCAACAATGAGCCCGTTCTTC.

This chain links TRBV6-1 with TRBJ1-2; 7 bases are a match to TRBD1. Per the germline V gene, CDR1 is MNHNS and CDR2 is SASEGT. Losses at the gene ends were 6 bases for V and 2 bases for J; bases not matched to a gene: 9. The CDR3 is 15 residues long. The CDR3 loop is CASSPSGQTNYGYTF. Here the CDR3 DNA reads TGTGCCAGCAGCCCATCGGGACAGACGAACTATGGCTACACCTTC.

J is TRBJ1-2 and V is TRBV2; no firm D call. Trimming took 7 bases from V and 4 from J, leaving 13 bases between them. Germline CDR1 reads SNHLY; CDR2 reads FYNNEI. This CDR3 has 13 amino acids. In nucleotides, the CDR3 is TGTGCCAGCACTAACAGTCCGGTCTATGGCTACACCTTC. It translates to CASTNSPVYGYTF.

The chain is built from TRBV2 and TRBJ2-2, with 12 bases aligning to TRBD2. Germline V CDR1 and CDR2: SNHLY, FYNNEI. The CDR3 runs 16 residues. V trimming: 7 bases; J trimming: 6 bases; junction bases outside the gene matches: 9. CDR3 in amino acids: CASNFPGLAGSGELFF. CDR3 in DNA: TGTGCCAGCAATTTCCCGGGACTAGCGGGTTCCGGGGAGCTGTTTTTT.

The CDR3 loop is CASSPDRANYGYTF. The CDR3 nucleotides are TGTGCCAGCAGCCCGGACAGGGCCAACTATGGCTACACCTTC. The rearrangement links TRBV5-8 to TRBJ1-2; 8 nucleotides align to TRBD1. Germline values: CDR1 SGHTS, CDR2 YDEGEE. The junction had 4 bases not matched to a gene; V was cut back by 4 bases and J by 2 bases. This CDR3 spans 14 amino acids.

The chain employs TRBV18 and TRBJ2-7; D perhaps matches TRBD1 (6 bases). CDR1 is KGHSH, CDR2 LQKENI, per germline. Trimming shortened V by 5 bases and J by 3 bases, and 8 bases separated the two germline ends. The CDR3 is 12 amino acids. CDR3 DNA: TGTGCCAGCTCAGCGGACAGCTACGAGCAGTACTTC. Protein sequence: CASSADSYEQYF.

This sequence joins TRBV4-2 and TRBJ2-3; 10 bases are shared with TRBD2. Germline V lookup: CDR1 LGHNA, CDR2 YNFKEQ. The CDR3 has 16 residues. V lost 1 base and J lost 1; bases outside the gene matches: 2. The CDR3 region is CASSQGGTSGTDTQYF. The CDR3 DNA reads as TGTGCCAGCAGCCAAGGGGGGACTAGCGGCACAGATACGCAGTATTTT.